The 18 T cell receptor beta chains below all came from one sample that was sequenced in a study of blood T cells in healthy people across ages. Next came a second PCR, run for 7 to 11 cycles, which used a sample-barcoded 5' primer along with a J-beta primer mix. Via MiXCR, TCRdb re-called the 5' RACE reads, giving one row per CDR3 protein. The sample carries about 1.8 million distinct CDR3 sequences, about 50% recorded once. Source material: blood. These receptors were obtained from a woman aged 40 to 50 in good health.

J is TRBJ1-2 and V is TRBV11-3; no definite D call. This CDR3 has 15 residues. V shed 0 bases and J shed 3 bases, with 11 bases lying between them. CDR1 SGHNT and CDR2 YENEEA come from the germline V gene. CDR3 region: CASSLDWQTDYGYTF. The DNA for the CDR3 is TGTGCCAGCAGCTTAGACTGGCAGACCGACTATGGCTACACCTTC.

V is TRBV29-1 and J is TRBJ2-7, with no clear D. Trimming took off 6 bases at V and 4 bases at J, with 10 bases between the two ends. CDR1 SQVTM and CDR2 ANQGSEA come from the germline V gene. The CDR3 has 11 amino acids. CDR3 residues: CSVADGYEQYF. The CDR3 DNA follows: TGCAGCGTCGCGGACGGTTACGAGCAGTACTTC.

The V call is TRBV6-2 or TRBV6-3, the J call TRBJ1-2; D may be TRBD1 (5 bases). CDR3 length equals 13 residues. The V gene's germline CDR1 is MNHEY and CDR2 SVGEGT. The V end lost 8 bases, the J end lost 4 bases, and 14 bases lay between the germline ends. The CDR3 spells CASGPQVLYGYTF. CDR3 DNA sequence: TGTGCCAGCGGACCACAGGTTCTCTATGGCTACACCTTC.

The chain joins TRBV28 to TRBJ2-5; perhaps TRBD2 as D (5 bases). The germline CDR1 and CDR2 sequences are MDHEN and SYDVKM. This CDR3 region has 14 residues. The V gene lost 3 bases and the J gene lost 3 bases, with 11 bases spanning the gap. CDR3 sequence: CASSFAGLKETQYF. The CDR3 region has the DNA TGTGCCAGCAGTTTTGCGGGCCTAAAAGAGACCCAGTACTTC.

The V and J genes are TRBV28 and TRBJ2-4, with 10 nucleotides matching TRBD1. After removal of 6 bases from V and 5 bases from J, the junction contained 4 bases not matched to a gene. The CDR3 is 14 residues long. Germline V gives CDR1 MDHEN, CDR2 SYDVKM. CDR3 residues: CASRDRGYENIQYF. The CDR3 coding sequence is TGTGCCAGCAGGGACAGGGGGTATGAAAACATTCAGTACTTC.

This chain connects TRBV4-2 to TRBJ2-5; D is possibly TRBD1 (5 bases). The CDR3 extends over 14 amino acids. Germline V gives CDR1 LGHNA, CDR2 YNFKEQ. Between the trimmed V and J ends, which lost 0 bases and 5 bases, there was a span of 10 bases. The CDR3: CASSQEWGRETQYF. The DNA for the CDR3 is TGTGCCAGCAGCCAAGAGTGGGGCCGGGAGACCCAGTACTTC.

This chain links TRBV5-1 with TRBJ2-3; no reliable D call. The V end lost 4 bases, the J end lost 2 bases, and 11 bases lay between the germline ends. CDR3 length: 14 amino acids. Germline CDR1 is SGHRS and CDR2 is YFSETQ. CDR3 nucleotides: TGCGCCAGCAGCCGGGTGGGCAACACAGATACGCAGTATTTT. Protein sequence: CASSRVGNTDTQYF.

The chain employs TRBV11-3 and TRBJ2-3, with 15 bases fitting TRBD2. Germline V gives CDR1 SGHNT, CDR2 YENEEA. Germline trimming cut 5 bases from V and 2 bases from J; bases unmatched to any gene: 8. The CDR3 covers 18 residues. The CDR3 loop reads CASSRTSGGAGSTDTQYF. CDR3 DNA: TGTGCCAGCAGCAGGACTAGCGGGGGGGCCGGGTCCACAGATACGCAGTATTTT.

The table lists this clonotype with a count of one. The CDR3 spells CSAGRASGHNEQFF. The CDR3 nucleotides are TGCAGTGCTGGGAGGGCTAGCGGGCACAATGAGCAGTTCTTC. The genes are TRBV20-1 and TRBJ2-1, with TRBD2 matching over 8 bases. CDR1 DFQATT and CDR2 SNEGSKA come from the germline V gene (reference sequence). This CDR3 spans 14 amino acids. J lost 5 bases, V lost 5 bases, and 8 bases had no gene match.

This clonotype was detected only once. The chain employs TRBV6-5 and TRBJ2-7, with 7 bases that match TRBD2. The J call is uncertain, as TRBJ2-5 better fits the DNA end. Germline V gene data show CDR1 as MNHEY and CDR2 as SVGAGI. The CDR3 contains 14 residues. The CDR3 DNA sequence: TGTGCCAGCAGTGATGTGACTAGCAGAGAGACCCAGTACTTC. Translation: CASSDVTSRETQYF.

This rearrangement joins TRBV7-2 to TRBJ2-3; 8 nucleotides agree with TRBD1. Trimming removed 2 bases from V and 0 bases from J; junction bases left unmatched: 16. CDR3 length equals 20 residues. The germline CDR1 and CDR2 sequences are SGHTA and FQGNSA. CDR3 loop: CASSLRSQDRARTSTDTQYF. The CDR3 bases are TGTGCCAGCAGCTTAAGGTCCCAGGACAGGGCCCGGACTAGCACAGATACGCAGTATTTT.

The chain carries TRBV5-1 and TRBJ1-3; D might be TRBD1 (5 bases). The CDR3 sequence is 14 residues long. Trimming pared 4 bases from V and 3 bases from J, leaving 11 bases between. The germline CDR1 and CDR2 sequences are SGHRS and YFSETQ. The CDR3, as DNA: TGCGCCAGCAGCCTCCGGGACGGTGGAAACACCATATATTTT. It yields the protein CASSLRDGGNTIYF.

The J gene is TRBJ1-1, the V gene TRBV6-2 or TRBV6-3, with no clear D. CDR3 size: 13 residues. V lost 10 bases and J lost 0, with 12 bases in between. Looked up from germline, CDR1 is MNHEY and CDR2 is SVGEGT. CDR3 DNA: TGTGCCACCCAGGACTTCCTGAACACTGAAGCTTTCTTT. This encodes CATQDFLNTEAFF.

The V call is TRBV7-9, the J call TRBJ1-6; D gene ambiguous. Germline V gives CDR1 SEHNR, CDR2 FQNEAQ (reference sequence). The CDR3 consists of 15 residues. The germline V and J ends were trimmed by 2 bases and 5 bases, with 10 bases remaining between them. CDR3 in amino acids: CASSLTEVNNSPLHF. The DNA of the CDR3 is TGTGCCAGCAGCTTAACAGAGGTTAATAATTCACCCCTCCACTTT.

The J gene is TRBJ1-2, the V gene TRBV10-3, with TRBD1 as a possible D gene (5 bases). Per the germline V gene, CDR1 is ENHRY and CDR2 is SYGVKD. This CDR3 contains 14 residues. V lost 0 bases and J lost 10, with 15 bases in between. The CDR3 nucleotides read TGTGCCATCAGTGAGTCGTGGGGCCGCTTGACCTACACCTTC. Residues: CAISESWGRLTYTF.

This rearrangement joins TRBV28 to TRBJ1-4; D is possibly TRBD1 (6 bases). V shed 5 bases and J shed 8 bases, with 18 bases lying between them. Germline values: CDR1 MDHEN, CDR2 SYDVKM. This CDR3 is 15 amino acids long. The CDR3 protein is CASSRTTGLGEKLFF. CDR3 in DNA: TGTGCCAGCAGTCGGACAACAGGGTTGGGCGAAAAACTGTTTTTT.

This clonotype has only a few counts. The chain recombines TRBV7-2 with TRBJ2-3; 9 bases align to TRBD2. The ends lost 5 bases at V and 0 bases at J; junction bases unmatched: 6. The V gene's germline CDR1 is SGHTA and CDR2 FQGNSA. The CDR3 extends over 16 amino acids. CDR3 loop: CASSRRGGPSTDTQYF. The CDR3, as DNA: TGTGCCAGCAGCCGGCGGGGGGGGCCGAGCACAGATACGCAGTATTTT.

This clonotype was seen more than once but under ten times. The genes are TRBV13 and TRBJ2-5; the D gene is possibly TRBD1 (5 bases). V was trimmed by 2 bases and J by 0 bases, leaving 7 bases between them. Germline CDR1 is PRHDT and CDR2 is FYEKMQ (reference sequence). The CDR3 has 14 residues. Here the CDR3 reads CASSLPRDQETQYF. The CDR3 DNA follows: TGTGCCAGCAGCTTACCCAGGGACCAAGAGACCCAGTACTTC.